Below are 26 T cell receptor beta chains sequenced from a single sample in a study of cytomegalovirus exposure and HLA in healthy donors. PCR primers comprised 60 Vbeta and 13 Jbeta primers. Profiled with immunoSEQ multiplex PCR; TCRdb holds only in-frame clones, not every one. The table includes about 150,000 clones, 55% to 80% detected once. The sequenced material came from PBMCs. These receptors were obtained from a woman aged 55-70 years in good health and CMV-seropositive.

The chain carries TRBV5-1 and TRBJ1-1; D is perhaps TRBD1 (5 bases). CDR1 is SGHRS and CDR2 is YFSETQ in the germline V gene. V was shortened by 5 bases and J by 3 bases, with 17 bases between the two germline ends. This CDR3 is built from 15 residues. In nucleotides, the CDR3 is TGCGCCAGCAGAACGGGGGACCAGATGCACACTGAAGCTTTCTTT. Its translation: CASRTGDQMHTEAFF.

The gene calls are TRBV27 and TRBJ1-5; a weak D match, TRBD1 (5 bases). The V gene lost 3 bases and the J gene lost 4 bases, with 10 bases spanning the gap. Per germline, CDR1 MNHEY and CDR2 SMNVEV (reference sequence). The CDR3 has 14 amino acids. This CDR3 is CASSLGQVNQPQHF. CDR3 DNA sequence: TGTGCCAGCAGTTTGGGGCAGGTTAATCAGCCCCAGCATTTT.

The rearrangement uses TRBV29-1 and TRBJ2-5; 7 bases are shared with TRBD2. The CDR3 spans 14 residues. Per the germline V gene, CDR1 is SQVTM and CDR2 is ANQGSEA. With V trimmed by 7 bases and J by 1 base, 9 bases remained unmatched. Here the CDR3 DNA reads TGCAGCGCTGCTCGGGGGGTCCTCCAAGAGACCCAGTACTTC. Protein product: CSAARGVLQETQYF.

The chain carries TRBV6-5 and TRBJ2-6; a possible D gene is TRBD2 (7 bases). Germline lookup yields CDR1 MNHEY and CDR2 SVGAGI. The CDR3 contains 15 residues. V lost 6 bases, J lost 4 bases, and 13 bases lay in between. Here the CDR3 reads CASSPGGRGANVLTF. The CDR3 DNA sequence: TGTGCCAGCAGCCCCGGGGGGCGGGGGGCCAACGTCCTGACTTTC.

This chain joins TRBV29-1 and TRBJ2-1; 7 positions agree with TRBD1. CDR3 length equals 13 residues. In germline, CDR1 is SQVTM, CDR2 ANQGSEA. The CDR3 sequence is CSHRGGRSYEQFF. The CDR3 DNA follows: TGCAGTCACAGGGGCGGTAGGTCTTATGAGCAGTTCTTC.

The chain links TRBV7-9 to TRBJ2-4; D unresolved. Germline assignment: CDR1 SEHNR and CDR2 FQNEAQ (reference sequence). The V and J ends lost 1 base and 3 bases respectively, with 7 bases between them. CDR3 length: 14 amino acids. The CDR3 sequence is CASSLVKHKNIQYF. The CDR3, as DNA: TGTGCCAGCAGCTTAGTTAAACACAAAAACATTCAGTACTTC.

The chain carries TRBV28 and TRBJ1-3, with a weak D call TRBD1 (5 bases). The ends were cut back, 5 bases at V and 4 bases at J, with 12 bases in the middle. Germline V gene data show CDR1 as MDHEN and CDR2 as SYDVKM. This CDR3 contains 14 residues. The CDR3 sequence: CASSPGTPGNTIYF. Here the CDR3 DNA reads TGTGCCAGCAGTCCCGGGACTCCAGGAAACACCATATATTTT.

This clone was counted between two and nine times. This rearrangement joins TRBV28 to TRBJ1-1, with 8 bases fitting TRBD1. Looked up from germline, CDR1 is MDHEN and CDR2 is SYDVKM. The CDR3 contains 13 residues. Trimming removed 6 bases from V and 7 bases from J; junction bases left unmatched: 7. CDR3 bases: TGTGCCAGCAGGGATACAGGGACAGGTGAAGCTTTCTTT. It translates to CASRDTGTGEAFF.

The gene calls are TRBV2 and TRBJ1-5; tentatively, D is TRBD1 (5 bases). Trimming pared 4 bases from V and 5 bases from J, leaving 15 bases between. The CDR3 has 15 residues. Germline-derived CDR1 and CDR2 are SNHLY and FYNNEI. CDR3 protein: CASSAGRGGDQPQHF. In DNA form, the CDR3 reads TGTGCCAGCAGTGCGGGGCGGGGGGGAGATCAGCCCCAGCATTTT.

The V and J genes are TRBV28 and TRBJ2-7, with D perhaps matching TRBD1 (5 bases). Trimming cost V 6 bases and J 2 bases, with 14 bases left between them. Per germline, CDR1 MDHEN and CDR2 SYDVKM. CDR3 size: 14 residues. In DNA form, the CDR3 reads TGTGCCAGCAGGGGGCCAGTCGAGACCTACGAGCAGTACTTC. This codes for CASRGPVETYEQYF.

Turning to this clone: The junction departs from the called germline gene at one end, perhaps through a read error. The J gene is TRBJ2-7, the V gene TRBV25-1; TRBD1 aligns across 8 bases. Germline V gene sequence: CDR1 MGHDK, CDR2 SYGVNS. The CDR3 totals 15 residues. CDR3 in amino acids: CVSSDRTGRYHEQYF. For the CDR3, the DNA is TGTGTCAGCAGTGACCGGACAGGGAGATACCACGAGCAGTACTTC.

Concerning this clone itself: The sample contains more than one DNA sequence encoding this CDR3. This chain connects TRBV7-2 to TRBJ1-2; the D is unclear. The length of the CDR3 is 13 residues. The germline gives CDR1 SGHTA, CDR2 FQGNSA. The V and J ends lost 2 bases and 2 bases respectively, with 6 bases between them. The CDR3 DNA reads TGTGCCAGCAGCTTATCTCAGAACTATGGCTACACCTTC. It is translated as CASSLSQNYGYTF.

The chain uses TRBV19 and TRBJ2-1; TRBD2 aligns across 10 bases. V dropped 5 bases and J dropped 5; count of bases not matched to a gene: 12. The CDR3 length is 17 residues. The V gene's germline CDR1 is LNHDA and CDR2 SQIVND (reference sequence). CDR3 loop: CASSLGLAGDLDNEQFF. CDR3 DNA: TGTGCCAGTAGTCTTGGGCTAGCGGGAGATTTGGACAATGAGCAGTTCTTC.

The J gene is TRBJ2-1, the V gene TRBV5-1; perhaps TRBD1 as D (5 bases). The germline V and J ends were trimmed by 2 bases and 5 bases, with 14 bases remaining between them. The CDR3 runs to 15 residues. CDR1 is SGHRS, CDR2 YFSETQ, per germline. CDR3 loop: CASSLGQGPNNEQFF. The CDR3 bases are TGCGCCAGCAGCTTAGGGCAGGGCCCTAACAATGAGCAGTTCTTC.

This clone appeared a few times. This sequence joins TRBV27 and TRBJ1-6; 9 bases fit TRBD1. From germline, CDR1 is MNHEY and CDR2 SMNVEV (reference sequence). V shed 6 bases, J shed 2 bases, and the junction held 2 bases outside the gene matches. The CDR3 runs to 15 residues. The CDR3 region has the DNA TGTGCCAGCAGGGGACAGGGTGCCTATAATTCACCCCTCCACTTT. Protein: CASRGQGAYNSPLHF.

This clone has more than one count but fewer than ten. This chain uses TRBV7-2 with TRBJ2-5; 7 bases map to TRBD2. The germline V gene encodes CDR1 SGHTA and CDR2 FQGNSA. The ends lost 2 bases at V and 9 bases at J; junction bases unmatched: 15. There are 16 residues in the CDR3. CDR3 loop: CASSLRWQTPGGAQYF. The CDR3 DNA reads TGTGCCAGCAGCTTAAGATGGCAGACCCCTGGGGGGGCCCAGTACTTC.

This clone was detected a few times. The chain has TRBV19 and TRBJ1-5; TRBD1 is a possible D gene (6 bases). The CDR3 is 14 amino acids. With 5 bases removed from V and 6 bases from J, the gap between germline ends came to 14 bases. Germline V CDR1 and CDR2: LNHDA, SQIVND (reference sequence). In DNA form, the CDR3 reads TGTGCCAGTAGTGCCCGACAGGCGGTTCAGCCCCAGCATTTT. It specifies CASSARQAVQPQHF.

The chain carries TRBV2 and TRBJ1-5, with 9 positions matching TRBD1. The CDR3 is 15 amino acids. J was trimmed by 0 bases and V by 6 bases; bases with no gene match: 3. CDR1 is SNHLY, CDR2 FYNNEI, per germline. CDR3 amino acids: CASRMTGGSNQPQHF. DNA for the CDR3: TGTGCCAGCAGAATGACAGGGGGTAGCAATCAGCCCCAGCATTTT.

CDR3 protein: CASSVRDYNTGELFF. CDR3 bases: TGCGCCAGCAGCGTCCGGGATTATAACACCGGGGAGCTGTTTTTT. V gene TRBV4-1 combines with J gene TRBJ2-2, with a possible D match to TRBD2 (5 bases). V dropped 5 bases and J dropped 2 bases, with 12 bases sitting between them. This CDR3 has 15 amino acids. Looked up from germline, CDR1 is MGHRA and CDR2 is YSYEKL.

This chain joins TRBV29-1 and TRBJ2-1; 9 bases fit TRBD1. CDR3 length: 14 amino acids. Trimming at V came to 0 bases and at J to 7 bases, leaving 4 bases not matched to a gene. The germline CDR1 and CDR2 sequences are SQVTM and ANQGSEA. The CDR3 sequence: CSVEEQGARNEQFF. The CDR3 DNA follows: TGCAGCGTTGAAGAACAGGGGGCGCGGAATGAGCAGTTCTTC.

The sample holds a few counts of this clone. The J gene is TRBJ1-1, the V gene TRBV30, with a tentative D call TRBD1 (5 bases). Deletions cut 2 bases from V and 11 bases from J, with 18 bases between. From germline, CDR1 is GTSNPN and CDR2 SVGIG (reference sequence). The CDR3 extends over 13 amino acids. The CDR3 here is CAWSYGQGPEAFF. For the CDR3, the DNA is TGTGCCTGGAGTTATGGGCAGGGTCCCGAGGCTTTCTTT.

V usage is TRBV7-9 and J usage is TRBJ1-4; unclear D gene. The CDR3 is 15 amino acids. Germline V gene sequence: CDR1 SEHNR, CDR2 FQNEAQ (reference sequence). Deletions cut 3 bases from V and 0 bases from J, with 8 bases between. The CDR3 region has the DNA TGTGCCAGCAGCTTTTACAGCACAACTAATGAAAAACTGTTTTTT. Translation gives CASSFYSTTNEKLFF.

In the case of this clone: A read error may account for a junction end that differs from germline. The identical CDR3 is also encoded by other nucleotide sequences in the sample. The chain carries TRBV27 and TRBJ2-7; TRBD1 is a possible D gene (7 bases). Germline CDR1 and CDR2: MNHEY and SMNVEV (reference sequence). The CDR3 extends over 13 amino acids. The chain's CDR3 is CASRNRGGSEQYF. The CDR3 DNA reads TGTGCCAGCAGGAACAGGGGAGGATCCGAGCAATACTTC.

The CDR3 region is CASSGWDRIYEQYF. Written as DNA, the CDR3 is TGTGCCAGCAGTGGATGGGACAGGATCTACGAGCAGTACTTC. The V call is TRBV27, the J call TRBJ2-7; 8 nucleotides agree with TRBD1. The V segment lost 5 bases and the J segment 3 bases; nucleotides outside the gene matches: 6. The length of the CDR3 is 14 residues. CDR1 MNHEY and CDR2 SMNVEV come from the germline V gene (reference sequence).

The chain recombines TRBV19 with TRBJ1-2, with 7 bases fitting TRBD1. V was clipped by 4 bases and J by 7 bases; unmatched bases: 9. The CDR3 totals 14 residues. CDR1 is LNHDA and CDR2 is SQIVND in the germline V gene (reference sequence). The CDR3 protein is CASSTDRDRAGYTF. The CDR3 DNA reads TGTGCCAGTAGTACTGACAGGGATCGGGCTGGCTACACCTTC.

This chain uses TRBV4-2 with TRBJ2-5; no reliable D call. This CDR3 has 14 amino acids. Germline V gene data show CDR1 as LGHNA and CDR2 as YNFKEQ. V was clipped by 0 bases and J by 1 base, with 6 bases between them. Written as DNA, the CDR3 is TGTGCCAGCAGCCAAGAAACGGGCCAAGAGACCCAGTACTTC. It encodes CASSQETGQETQYF.